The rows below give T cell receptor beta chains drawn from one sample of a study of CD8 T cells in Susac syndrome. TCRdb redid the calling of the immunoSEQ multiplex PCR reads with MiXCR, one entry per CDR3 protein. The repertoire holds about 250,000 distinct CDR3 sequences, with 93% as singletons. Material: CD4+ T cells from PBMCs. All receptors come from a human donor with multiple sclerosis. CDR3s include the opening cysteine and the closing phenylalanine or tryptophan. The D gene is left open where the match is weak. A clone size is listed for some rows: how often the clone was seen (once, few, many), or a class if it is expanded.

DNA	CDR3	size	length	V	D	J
TGTGCCAGCAGCCCCGGACAGGGGACACGGACCCAGTACTTC	CASSPGQGTRTQYF	NA	14	TRBV2	TRBD1	TRBJ2-5
TGCGCCAGCAGCTTGGACGGCAGCGGCCGGCCGGGGACCCAGTACTTC	CASSLDGSGRPGTQYF	NA	16	TRBV5-1	NA	TRBJ2-5
TGTGCCAGCAGCCAGGTTCGAGGCGAGCAGTACTTC	CASSQVRGEQYF	few	12	TRBV3-1	NA	TRBJ2-7
TGTGCCTGGAGTGTCCTCAGGGGCTATGGCTACACCTTC	CAWSVLRGYGYTF	NA	13	TRBV30	NA	TRBJ1-2
TGTGCCAGCAGCCCTATGGGGCAGGGGGCTAGTCAGCCCCAGCATTTT	CASSPMGQGASQPQHF	NA	16	TRBV7-9	TRBD1	TRBJ1-5
TGTGCCACCAGCGGACTAGCGGGGGGGTACAATGAGCAGTTCTTC	CATSGLAGGYNEQFF	NA	15	TRBV15	TRBD2	TRBJ2-1
TGTGCCAGCACCAGGGACGCCTTCAATCAGCCCCAGCATTTT	CASTRDAFNQPQHF	NA	14	TRBV6-2/TRBV6-3	NA	TRBJ1-5
TGTGCCAGCAGCCAAGAAAGGGCCGGGACAGGGGAGGAAGCTTTCTTT	CASSQERAGTGEEAFF	NA	16	TRBV4-2	TRBD1	TRBJ1-1
TGTGCCAGCAGAGTCCGGCCGAACACTGAAGCTTTCTTT	CASRVRPNTEAFF	NA	13	TRBV6-4	NA	TRBJ1-1
TGCGCCAGCAGCCAGACTAGCGGGGGTTACAATGAGCAGTTCTTC	CASSQTSGGYNEQFF	once	15	TRBV4-1	TRBD2	TRBJ2-1
TGTGCCAGTAGTCCAACCAACTCCTACGAGCAGTACTTC	CASSPTNSYEQYF	NA	13	TRBV19	NA	TRBJ2-7
TGTGCCAGCAGCACGACAGGGACGGGAAATCAGCCCCAGCATTTT	CASSTTGTGNQPQHF	NA	15	TRBV27	TRBD1	TRBJ1-5
TGTGCCAGCAGGCAGGCCGGGGAGCTGTTTTTT	CASRQAGELFF	NA	11	TRBV7-9	NA	TRBJ2-2
TGTGCCAGCAGCCCCGTGGGACTAGCGGGTTCCGGGGAGCTGTTTTTT	CASSPVGLAGSGELFF	NA	16	TRBV7-3	TRBD2	TRBJ2-2
TGCAGTGCGGGACAGGGGGCTCAAGAGACCCAGTACTTC	CSAGQGAQETQYF	NA	13	TRBV20-1	TRBD1	TRBJ2-5
TGCAGTGCTAATGGACTAGCGGGGACCTACAATGAGCAGTTCTTC	CSANGLAGTYNEQFF	NA	15	TRBV20-1	TRBD2	TRBJ2-1
TGTGCCAGCAGTGACCAGCTCAATCAGCCCCAGCATTTT	CASSDQLNQPQHF	once	13	TRBV6-1	NA	TRBJ1-5
TGTGCCAGCAGCGTAGATCCGGGGAATTCCTACGAGCAGTACTTC	CASSVDPGNSYEQYF	NA	15	TRBV9	NA	TRBJ2-7
TGTGCCAGCAGCCAAGGTGGCGGGGATGGGGTGGAGACCCAGTACTTC	CASSQGGGDGVETQYF	NA	16	TRBV4-2	NA	TRBJ2-5
TGCGCCAGCAGCTCAGGACCGGGACCGGCCTACAATGAGCAGTTCTTC	CASSSGPGPAYNEQFF	once	16	TRBV5-1	NA	TRBJ2-1
TGTGCCAGCAGCGTAGCGCCTGCACGCTCCGGGGAGCTGTTTTTT	CASSVAPARSGELFF	NA	15	TRBV9	NA	TRBJ2-2
TGTGCCAGCAGCTTTCCCTCAGGGGGCGGAAAACTGTTTTTT	CASSFPSGGGKLFF	NA	14	TRBV12-3/TRBV12-4	TRBD1	TRBJ1-4
TGTGCCAGTGCGACGGACAGAACCGTCTCTGGGGCCAACGTCCTGACTTTC	CASATDRTVSGANVLTF	NA	17	TRBV25-1	NA	TRBJ2-6
TGCAGTGCCACTAGGGGGAGCACAGATACGCAGTATTTT	CSATRGSTDTQYF	once	13	TRBV20-1	NA	TRBJ2-3
TGTGCCAGCTCACCTCTTCTGCAAGAGACCCAGTACTTC	CASSPLLQETQYF	once	13	TRBV18	NA	TRBJ2-5
TGTGCCAGCAGCCAAGATGGGCCGAGGAAGAACACTGAAGCTTTCTTT	CASSQDGPRKNTEAFF	once	16	TRBV3-1	NA	TRBJ1-1
TGTGCCAGCAGCTTGCTGGGCCCCCAAGAGACCCAGTACTTC	CASSLLGPQETQYF	NA	14	TRBV5-6	NA	TRBJ2-5
TGTGCCAGCAGCCAGACCGGGACATGGAGGGATGAGCAGTTCTTC	CASSQTGTWRDEQFF	once	15	TRBV3-1	NA	TRBJ2-1
TGCGCCAGCACCTGGACTAGCGGGTACAATGAGCAGTTCTTC	CASTWTSGYNEQFF	NA	14	TRBV5-1	TRBD2	TRBJ2-1
TGCAGCGTTGAGGGAAAAGTGGGGGGCTACACCTTC	CSVEGKVGGYTF	once	12	TRBV29-1	NA	TRBJ1-2
TGCGCCAGCAGCTTGGGGACAGGGGAATCTCCCTACGAGCAGTACTTC	CASSLGTGESPYEQYF	NA	16	TRBV5-1	TRBD1	TRBJ2-7
TGTGCCAGCCGAAGATCCCCGGGACAGGGGGACTACGAGCAGTACTTC	CASRRSPGQGDYEQYF	NA	16	TRBV19	TRBD1	TRBJ2-7
TGTGCCAGTGATAATCGGACAGGGGTTGGCTACACCTTC	CASDNRTGVGYTF	NA	13	TRBV7-9	TRBD1	TRBJ1-2
TGTGCCAGCAGCCCATGGGGGACAGCTAACAATGAGCAGTTCTTC	CASSPWGTANNEQFF	NA	15	TRBV7-2	TRBD1	TRBJ2-1
TGCGCCAGCAGGGGGCTAGGGACAGGCCAACTCCACTCTGGGGCCAACGTCCTGACTTTC	CASRGLGTGQLHSGANVLTF	NA	20	TRBV23-1	TRBD1	TRBJ2-6
TGTGCCAGCTCACCAACTACTAGCGGCTACGAGCAGTACTTC	CASSPTTSGYEQYF	NA	14	TRBV18	TRBD2	TRBJ2-7
TGTGCCAGCAGCTTGGGGGCAGGTCATAATTCACCCCTCCACTTT	CASSLGAGHNSPLHF	NA	15	TRBV5-4	NA	TRBJ1-6
TGTGCCAGCAGCCAAGCGTACAGCTCCTACGAGCAGTACTTC	CASSQAYSSYEQYF	NA	14	TRBV3-1	NA	TRBJ2-7
TGTGCCAGCAGTTGGACAGGGGGCAGCTACGAGCAGTACTTC	CASSWTGGSYEQYF	NA	14	TRBV12-3/TRBV12-4	TRBD1	TRBJ2-7
TGTGCCAGCAGCTTGAGAGGGGTGGGCGAGCAGTACTTC	CASSLRGVGEQYF	NA	13	TRBV5-4	NA	TRBJ2-7
TGTGCCAGCAGCCCGGTCAGGGCAGAGGGCGAGCAGTACTTC	CASSPVRAEGEQYF	NA	14	TRBV11-2	NA	TRBJ2-7
TGTGCCAGCAGCCGGACAGGGGGCGGGTACCAAGAGACCCAGTACTTC	CASSRTGGGYQETQYF	NA	16	TRBV5-4	TRBD1	TRBJ2-5
TGTGCTAGTGGTTTGGTATTGGGACAGAATCAGCCCCAGCATTTT	CASGLVLGQNQPQHF	NA	15	TRBV12-5	TRBD1	TRBJ1-5
TGCAGCGCCCAGACAGCTCAAGACACTGAAGCTTTCTTT	CSAQTAQDTEAFF	NA	13	TRBV29-1	NA	TRBJ1-1
TGTGCCAGCAGTCCCCCGGGACTTGGGGGCGAGACCCAGTACTTC	CASSPPGLGGETQYF	NA	15	TRBV12-3/TRBV12-4	NA	TRBJ2-5
TGTGCCAGCAGCGTGGGGACAGGGCGCACAGATACGCAGTATTTT	CASSVGTGRTDTQYF	NA	15	TRBV9	TRBD1	TRBJ2-3
TGTGCCAGCAGTTTAAACCTCGTGGGTCAGCCCCAGCATTTT	CASSLNLVGQPQHF	NA	14	TRBV12-3/TRBV12-4	NA	TRBJ1-5
TGTGCCATCGCGTCGAGGGCGGTGGGCACTGAAGCTTTCTTT	CAIASRAVGTEAFF	NA	14	TRBV2	NA	TRBJ1-1
TGTGCCTGGAGTGCGTCCCCCGGGGCCACAGATACGCAGTATTTT	CAWSASPGATDTQYF	NA	15	TRBV30	NA	TRBJ2-3
TGTGCCAGCAGCTCAGCCAGCGAAGCTTTCTTT	CASSSASEAFF	NA	11	TRBV5-6	NA	TRBJ1-1